A single sample gave rise to the 21 T cell receptor beta chains below, sequenced in a study of OX40 agonist ivuxolimab in advanced cancers. Libraries were prepared by immunoSEQ multiplex PCR; TCRdb keeps only in-frame clonotypes and omits some of them. The sample consists of about 45,000 clones, 80% of them appearing once. Sequenced material: CD4+ or CD8+ T cells sorted from blood, taken in a trial of the OX40 agonist ivuxolimab. The receptor source for this set is an adult with an advanced solid tumor such as melanoma, head and neck, liver or kidney cancer.

The chain links TRBV7-2 to TRBJ2-1; 9 bases fit TRBD2. This CDR3 region has 13 residues. Germline V gene sequence: CDR1 SGHTA, CDR2 FQGNSA. V shed 6 bases, J shed 10 bases, and the junction held 7 bases outside the gene matches. CDR3: CASSPSGVNEQFF. In nucleotides, the CDR3 is TGTGCCAGCAGTCCTAGCGGGGTAAACGAGCAGTTCTTC.

The V and J genes are TRBV14 and TRBJ2-7, with D perhaps TRBD1 (7 bases). The CDR3 is 13 amino acids. Trimming took off 1 base at V and 6 bases at J, with 10 bases between the two ends. CDR1 is SGHDN and CDR2 is FVKESK in the germline V gene. CDR3 DNA: TGTGCCAGCAGCCAAGCCCAGGGGGGCGAGCAGTACTTC. It codes for CASSQAQGGEQYF.

This clone appeared once. The CDR3 coding sequence is TGTGCCAGCGGGAGGACTAGCTATATCAGTGAGCAGTTCTTC. This encodes CASGRTSYISEQFF. This chain uses TRBV2 with TRBJ2-1; 8 bases match TRBD2. With V trimmed by 8 bases and J by 9 bases, 12 bases remained unmatched. The germline CDR1 and CDR2 sequences are SNHLY and FYNNEI. This CDR3 is 14 amino acids long.

The V call is TRBV27, the J call TRBJ1-4, with D possibly TRBD1 on 5 matching bases. Germline CDR1 and CDR2: MNHEY and SMNVEV (reference sequence). The CDR3 sequence is 14 residues long. The ends were cut back, 0 bases at V and 10 bases at J, with 12 bases in the middle. The CDR3 reads CASSLSGDVGKLFF. CDR3 nucleotide sequence: TGTGCCAGCAGTTTATCGGGGGATGTCGGAAAACTGTTTTTT.

In its sample, this clone was seen once. Other nucleotide sequences from this sample produce the same CDR3. This chain links TRBV29-1 with TRBJ2-7, with TRBD1 identical over 7 bases. The CDR3 extends over 13 amino acids. V was pared by 6 bases and J by 0 bases, with 5 bases of the junction left unmatched. Per germline, CDR1 SQVTM and CDR2 ANQGSEA. CDR3 in amino acids: CSVARTGSYEQYF. In nucleotides, the CDR3 is TGCAGCGTGGCCAGGACAGGCTCCTACGAGCAGTACTTC.

This clone was seen a single time. In nucleotides, the CDR3 is TGTGCCAGCAGCGCCGGGACAGGGGGTGGAAACACCATATATTTT. It encodes CASSAGTGGGNTIYF. The chain couples TRBV13 to TRBJ1-3, with TRBD1 matching 11 bases. Germline CDR1 and CDR2: PRHDT and FYEKMQ (reference sequence). The CDR3 runs to 15 residues. V shed 5 bases and J 3 bases; nucleotides not matched to a gene: 3.

This clone appeared once. The chain uses TRBV10-1 and TRBJ2-7; 13 nucleotides align to TRBD2. The CDR3 covers 15 residues. The V and J ends lost 6 bases and 6 bases, in that order; junction bases with no gene match: 8. Germline V gene data show CDR1 as WNHNN and CDR2 as SYGVQD (reference sequence). In nucleotides, the CDR3 is TGCGCCAGCAGCGCCGGGACTAGCGGGGTCGGCGAGCAGTACTTC. It codes for CASSAGTSGVGEQYF.

This chain uses TRBV6-6 with TRBJ1-2; 7 bases match TRBD1. The ends lost 0 bases at V and 4 bases at J; junction bases unmatched: 2. CDR3 length: 14 residues. Per the germline V gene, CDR1 is MNHNY and CDR2 is SVGAGI (reference sequence). The CDR3, as DNA: TGTGCCAGCAGTTACTCGCCAGGGGGCTATGGCTACACCTTC. Amino acids: CASSYSPGGYGYTF.

The J gene is TRBJ2-3, the V gene TRBV19, with 10 positions matching TRBD2. Trimming took 5 bases from V and 0 from J; bases not matched to a gene: 8. Germline CDR1 is LNHDA and CDR2 is SQIVND (reference sequence). The CDR3 spans 17 residues. The CDR3 DNA reads TGTGCCAGTAGTGCCCAACTAGCGGGGCTTAGCACAGATACGCAGTATTTT. Translating gives CASSAQLAGLSTDTQYF. The variable domain in full, with the rest retrieved from reference TRBV19 and TRBJ2-3, is DGGITQSPKYLFRKEGQNVTLSCEQNLNHDAMYWYRQDPGQGLRLIYYSQIVNDFQKGDIAEGYSVSREKKESFPLTVTSAQKNPTAFYLCASSAQLAGLSTDTQYFGPGTRLTVL.

V usage is TRBV11-2 and J usage is TRBJ2-7; D remains ambiguous. Trimming removed 0 bases at V and 2 bases at J, with 11 bases between. The CDR3 has 15 residues. CDR1 SGHAT and CDR2 FQNNGV come from the germline V gene. Written as DNA, the CDR3 is TGTGCCAGCAGCTTAGATCAGGTCAGAACCTACGAGCAGTACTTC. Translating gives CASSLDQVRTYEQYF.

The gene calls are TRBV11-3 and TRBJ2-3; D not certain. The CDR3 has 12 residues. CDR1 is SGHNT, CDR2 YENEEA, per germline. V lost 0 bases, J lost 5 bases, and 3 bases lay in between. CDR3 sequence (DNA): TGTGCCAGCAGCTTAGATGGAGATACGCAGTATTTT. Amino acid sequence: CASSLDGDTQYF.

This clone has only one observation. The V call is TRBV27, the J call TRBJ2-7, with D unresolved. From germline, CDR1 is MNHEY and CDR2 SMNVEV (reference sequence). The CDR3 has 12 residues. Trimming shortened V by 4 bases and J by 6 bases, and 10 bases separated the two germline ends. This CDR3 is CASSSPTSEQYF. In DNA, the CDR3 is TGTGCCAGCAGTTCCCCGACTTCCGAGCAGTACTTC.

The chain is built from TRBV10-3 and TRBJ1-5; D ambiguous. Trimming stripped 4 bases from V and 7 bases from J, with 17 bases between. CDR1 ENHRY and CDR2 SYGVKD come from the germline V gene. There are 15 residues in the CDR3. The CDR3 reads CAISGGGGSGQPQHF. DNA for the CDR3: TGTGCCATCAGTGGGGGAGGAGGGTCCGGGCAGCCCCAGCATTTT.

The chain recombines TRBV7-9 with TRBJ2-7; 8 bases line up with TRBD2. The germline gives CDR1 SEHNR, CDR2 FQNEAQ (reference sequence). CDR3 length: 17 residues. Trimming took 5 bases from V and 2 from J; bases not matched to a gene: 14. The CDR3, as DNA: TGTGCCAGCAGCCACACAGAGATACCGGGAGGGCCCTACGAGCAGTACTTC. Its translation is CASSHTEIPGGPYEQYF.

This chain joins TRBV7-2 and TRBJ2-7; 7 nucleotides line up with TRBD2. J was trimmed by 3 bases and V by 2 bases; bases with no gene match: 4. Germline assignment: CDR1 SGHTA and CDR2 FQGNSA. The CDR3 loop spans 14 amino acids. CDR3 loop: CASSLSSGFYEQYF. CDR3 DNA sequence: TGTGCCAGCAGCTTAAGTAGCGGGTTCTACGAGCAGTACTTC.

V and J are TRBV6-6 and TRBJ2-1, with 8 bases aligning to TRBD2. Germline loops: CDR1 MNHNY, CDR2 SVGAGI (reference sequence). With V trimmed by 6 bases and J by 5 bases, 9 bases remained unmatched. The CDR3 extends over 15 amino acids. CDR3: CASSRAGEMDNEQFF. CDR3 DNA: TGTGCCAGCAGCCGAGCGGGGGAGATGGACAATGAGCAGTTCTTC.

The chain recombines TRBV6-1 with TRBJ2-1, with 15 bases aligning to TRBD2. Germline V lookup: CDR1 MNHNS, CDR2 SASEGT. V lost 3 bases to trimming and J lost 4 bases; unmatched junction nucleotides: 4. The CDR3 loop spans 17 amino acids. This CDR3 is CASSDWTSGRVYNEQFF. In DNA, the CDR3 is TGTGCCAGCAGTGACTGGACTAGCGGGAGGGTGTACAATGAGCAGTTCTTC.

The chain uses TRBV4-2 and TRBJ2-2; the D gene is possibly TRBD2 (5 bases). Between the trimmed V and J ends, which lost 2 bases and 3 bases, there was a span of 10 bases. The CDR3 covers 15 residues. The germline gives CDR1 LGHNA, CDR2 YNFKEQ. The CDR3 DNA follows: TGTGCCAGCAGCCAACTTAGCGCTGACACCGGGGAGCTGTTTTTT. Encoded protein: CASSQLSADTGELFF.

The chain joins TRBV6-5 to TRBJ1-3, with 8 bases identical to TRBD1. The trim removed 5 bases at V and 4 bases at J, leaving 7 bases unmatched. Germline lookup yields CDR1 MNHEY and CDR2 SVGAGI. The CDR3 runs 15 residues. The CDR3 here is CASSTPGQGGNTIYF. CDR3 coding DNA: TGTGCCAGCAGTACCCCTGGACAGGGAGGAAACACCATATATTTT.

V gene TRBV7-2 combines with J gene TRBJ2-1, with 7 bases identical to TRBD2. The germline V gene encodes CDR1 SGHTA and CDR2 FQGNSA. Trimming took 0 bases from V and 2 from J; bases not matched to a gene: 1. The CDR3 covers 15 residues. The CDR3 region has the DNA TGTGCCAGCAGCTTAGCAGCGGGAACCTACAATGAGCAGTTCTTC. Protein product: CASSLAAGTYNEQFF.

The chain couples TRBV7-2 to TRBJ2-1, with 7 bases that match TRBD1. After removal of 1 base from V and 3 bases from J, the junction contained 3 bases not matched to a gene. The germline gives CDR1 SGHTA, CDR2 FQGNSA. The CDR3 spans 15 residues. The CDR3 nucleotides read TGTGCCAGCAGCTTAGGAGACAGGGACTACAATGAGCAGTTCTTC. Its translation: CASSLGDRDYNEQFF.